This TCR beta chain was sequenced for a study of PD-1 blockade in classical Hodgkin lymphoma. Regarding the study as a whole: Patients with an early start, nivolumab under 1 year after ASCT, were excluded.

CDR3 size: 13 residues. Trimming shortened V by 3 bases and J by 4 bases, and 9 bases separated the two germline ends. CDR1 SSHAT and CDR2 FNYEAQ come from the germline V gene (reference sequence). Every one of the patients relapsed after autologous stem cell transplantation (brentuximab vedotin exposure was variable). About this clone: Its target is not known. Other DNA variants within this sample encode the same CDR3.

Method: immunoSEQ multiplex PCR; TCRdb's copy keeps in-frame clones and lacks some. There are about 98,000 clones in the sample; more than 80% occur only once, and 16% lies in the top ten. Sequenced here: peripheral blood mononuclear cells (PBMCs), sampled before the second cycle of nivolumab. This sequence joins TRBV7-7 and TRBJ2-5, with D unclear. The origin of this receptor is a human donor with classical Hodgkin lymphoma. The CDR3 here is CASSFRLGETQYF. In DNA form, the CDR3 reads TGTGCCAGCAGCTTTAGATTGGGAGAGACCCAGTACTTC.